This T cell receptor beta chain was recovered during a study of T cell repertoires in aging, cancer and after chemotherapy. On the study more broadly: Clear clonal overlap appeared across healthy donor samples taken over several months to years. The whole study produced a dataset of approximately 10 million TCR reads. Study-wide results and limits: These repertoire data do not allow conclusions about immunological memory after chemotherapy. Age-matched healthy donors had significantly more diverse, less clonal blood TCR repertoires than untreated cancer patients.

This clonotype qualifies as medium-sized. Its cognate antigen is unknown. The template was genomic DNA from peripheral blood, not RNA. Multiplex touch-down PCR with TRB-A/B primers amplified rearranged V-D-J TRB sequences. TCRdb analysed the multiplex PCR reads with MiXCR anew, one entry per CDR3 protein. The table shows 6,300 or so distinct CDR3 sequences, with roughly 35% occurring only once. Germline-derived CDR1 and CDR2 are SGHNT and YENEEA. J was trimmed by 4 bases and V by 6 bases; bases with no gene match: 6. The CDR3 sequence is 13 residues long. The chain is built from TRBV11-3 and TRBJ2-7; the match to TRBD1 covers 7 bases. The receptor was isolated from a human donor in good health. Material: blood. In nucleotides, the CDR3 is TGTGCCAGCAGGATCGGGACAGCTTACGAGCAGTACTTC. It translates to CASRIGTAYEQYF.